Sequencing of this T cell receptor beta chain was carried out in a study of cytomegalovirus exposure and HLA in healthy donors. The study, taken as a whole, reports: Some segments of the V type, notably TRBV6-2 and TRBV6-3, were excluded as indistinguishable. A missense DCLRE1C variant was associated with V- and J-gene trimming of TCR beta chains in a later analysis, and an independent cohort replicated the association.

Per germline, CDR1 MNHEY and CDR2 SVGAGI. The CDR3 is 14 residues long. V dropped 4 bases and J dropped 4; count of bases not matched to a gene: 3. This clone was seen just once. The antigen is not known. Healthy bone marrow donors formed the donor group. In the PCR, 60 Vbeta and 13 Jbeta primers were used. The repertoire was sequenced with immunoSEQ multiplex PCR; TCRdb's copy has only in-frame clones and lacks some. The data hold 65,000 to 85,000 clones, with over 70% observed a single time. V usage is TRBV6-5 and J usage is TRBJ1-3; 8 nucleotides agree with TRBD1. This clonotype originated in a woman aged 40 to 49 in good health and CMV-seropositive. What was sequenced was PBMCs. The CDR3 sequence is CASSLTGEGNTIYF. CDR3 nucleotides: TGTGCCAGCAGTTTGACAGGGGAAGGAAACACCATATATTTT.